This T cell receptor beta chain was captured by sequencing in a study of T-cell reconstitution after alpha-beta-depleted transplantation in children (TCRdb year 2016). Concerning the study at large: T-cell immune reconstitution after TCRalphabeta/CD19-depleted allogeneic hematopoietic cell transplantation in children was quantitatively tracked in the study by means of TCR repertoire profiling.

CDR1 LGHDT and CDR2 YNNKEL were looked up in the germline V gene (reference sequence). Germline trimming: 2 bases from V, 0 bases from J; junction bases outside gene matches: 1. Measured from the cysteine to the phenylalanine, the CDR3 is 15 residues long. Only CDR3 DNA remains: 45 bases, in frame from the first base. The sample's treatment or condition label is to be understood as: allogeneic hematopoietic cell transplantation with graft depleted of TCRalphabeta T cells and CD19 B cells. Transplant recipients were children who received TCRalphabeta/CD19-depleted allogeneic hematopoietic cell grafts. This clonotype was seen more than once but under ten times. Its cognate antigen has yet to be identified. Qualities for individual bases were not recorded, and no much larger clone is one base off. Summary of the overall study and its limitations: Hyperexpanded clone frequencies declined over subsequent months; after one year, T-cell counts and TCRbeta diversity were mostly attributed to newly produced T cells. Apparently early alphabetaT-cell count recovery about two months after transplant reportedly relied on only several hundred rapidly expanded clones derived from non-depleted graft cells. The high TCRbeta diversity at day 60 in some patients was ascribed to recipient T cells and intrathymic progenitors that had survived conditioning.

Receptors were amplified or captured by PCR. Sequencing took place on an Illumina HiSeq 2500. To normalize quantification of the TCRbeta repertoire, the TCR libraries were built with molecular barcoding that relied on unique molecular identifiers. TCRdb trimmed the raw reads at Q25, called clones with MiXCR and kept productive beta chains. Rows are combined by CDR3 protein, so each entry shows the most common genes and DNA. The sample table lists 450,000 to 550,000 distinct CDR3 sequences, more than 9.5% of them with a count of one. Around 15% of the sample comes from the top ten. This receptor was obtained from a female patient aged 2 to 10 who had a stem cell transplant for aplastic anemia, so the T cells may come from the graft donor. The receptor chain draws on TRBV3-1 and TRBJ2-1; 7 middle bases align to TRBD1. The sample consisted of PBMCs, mostly from graft donor cells, taken 180 days after TCRalphabeta/CD19-depleted stem cell transplant. The DNA is TGTGCCAGCAGCCAAAACAGGGGCTCCTACAATGAGCAGTTCTTC. Its amino acids are CASSQNRGSYNEQFF.